This TCR beta chain is from a study of blood T cells in healthy people across ages. The donors, all healthy, were Caucasians living in Russia, aged about 6 to 100. Extraction yielded at least 6 micrograms of total RNA per sample. It was with a sample-barcoded 5' primer and a J-beta primer mix that a second PCR of roughly 7 to 12 cycles was run. Each CDR3 protein is one row after TCRdb ran MiXCR on the 5' RACE reads. The sample consists of 1.5 million to 2 million distinct CDR3 sequences, almost 35% of them appearing once. This clonotype was counted a few times. Its target is not known. Study results and limitations: It was the long-lived donors that had more naive CD4+ cells and higher diversity than aged donors. For the donors, CMV status was unknown and possibly confounded expanded clonotype changes.

V was pared by 8 bases and J by 1 base, with 26 bases between. The CDR3 consists of 18 residues. CDR1 is MDHEN, CDR2 SYDVKM, per germline. The clonotype originates from a young woman in good health. Source material: blood. The chain is built from TRBV28 and TRBJ2-5; D is perhaps TRBD1 (6 bases). For the CDR3, the DNA is TGTGCCAGCGGATCCCCGGGGACACTGGGTCGGGTCCAAGAGACCCAGTACTTC. Encoded protein: CASGSPGTLGRVQETQYF.